The clone carrying this T cell receptor beta chain was seen more than once but under ten times. These data originate in a study of cytomegalovirus exposure and HLA in healthy donors. The PCR ran on 60 Vbeta and 13 Jbeta primers. Generated by immunoSEQ multiplex PCR, the TCRdb table keeps only in-frame clones and is missing some. The sample shows about 150,000 clones, 75% of them seen only once. Germline CDR1 LGHNT, CDR2 FRNRAP. There are 16 residues in the CDR3. V lost 4 bases, J lost 4 bases, and 17 bases lay in between. The TCR originated in a young man in good health and CMV-seropositive. What was sequenced was PBMCs. This rearrangement joins TRBV12-5 to TRBJ1-5, with D possibly being TRBD1 (5 bases). The chain's CDR3 is CASGSKPNRRNQPQHF. CDR3 coding DNA: TGTGCTAGTGGTTCCAAACCCAACAGGCGGAATCAGCCCCAGCATTTT.